This passage covers 29 T cell receptor beta chains from one sample sequenced in a study of blood T cell repertoires in COVID-19. Produced via immunoSEQ multiplex PCR; TCRdb's table is partial and in-frame only. The sample lists some 230,000 clones; 85% to 90% were seen once. The sequenced sample consisted of PBMCs or T cells enriched from blood (not recorded which). The source is a woman aged 18-29 years in a cohort exposed to, infected with or recovered from COVID-19 (not recorded which).

In this sample, this clone turned up once. The chain couples TRBV3-1 (or the pseudogene TRBV3-2) to TRBJ2-5, with 7 bases aligning to TRBD2. Losses at the gene ends were 6 bases for V and 5 bases for J; bases not matched to a gene: 12. This CDR3 contains 15 residues. The germline V gene encodes CDR1 LGHDT and CDR2 YNNKEL (reference sequence). CDR3 sequence reads: CASRDFGGGVETQYF. CDR3 sequence (DNA): TGTGCCAGCAGGGACTTCGGGGGAGGGGTGGAGACCCAGTACTTC.

The chain recombines TRBV7-9 with TRBJ1-1; D is ambiguous. The germline gives CDR1 SEHNR, CDR2 FQNEAQ (reference sequence). The CDR3 loop spans 13 amino acids. Trimming took 5 bases from V and 0 from J, leaving 7 bases between them. The CDR3 DNA reads TGTGCCAGCAGCGCGACTTTGAACACTGAAGCTTTCTTT. Translating gives CASSATLNTEAFF.

V is TRBV10-3 and J is TRBJ2-1; 7 bases map to TRBD1. Germline-derived CDR1 and CDR2 are ENHRY and SYGVKD. J was trimmed by 3 bases and V by 8 bases; bases with no gene match: 4. CDR3 size: 13 residues. The CDR3 reads CAIRDRDYNEQFF. Written as DNA, the CDR3 is TGTGCCATCCGGGACAGAGACTACAATGAGCAGTTCTTC.

The chain has TRBV7-9 and TRBJ2-1; perhaps TRBD1 as D (5 bases). V was cut by 5 bases and J by 9 bases, with 11 bases left in between. The CDR3 length is 12 residues. Germline V gene data show CDR1 as SEHNR and CDR2 as FQNEAQ (reference sequence). The CDR3 region is CASSPAGIEQFF. DNA for the CDR3: TGTGCCAGCAGCCCCGCAGGGATTGAGCAGTTCTTC.

This chain uses TRBV6-1 with TRBJ2-2; 7 bases line up with TRBD1. V shed 3 bases and J 5 bases; nucleotides not matched to a gene: 6. Germline CDR1 and CDR2: MNHNS and SASEGT. This CDR3 region has 15 residues. DNA of the CDR3: TGTGCCAGCAGTGACGACAGGGTGGGAACCGGGGAGCTGTTTTTT. Its translation is CASSDDRVGTGELFF.

V gene TRBV24-1 combines with J gene TRBJ1-5; D gene uncertain. Germline V gene sequence: CDR1 KGHDR, CDR2 SFDVKD. The V end was cut by 0 bases, the J end by 5 bases, with 7 bases between. CDR3 length: 14 amino acids. Here the CDR3 DNA reads TGTGCCACCAGTGATTTGGGCGGGGATCAGCCCCAGCATTTT. Translating it yields CATSDLGGDQPQHF.

The V call is TRBV11-2, the J call TRBJ1-4, with TRBD1 matching 7 bases. V lost 2 bases and J lost 8; bases outside the gene matches: 14. The germline CDR1 and CDR2 sequences are SGHAT and FQNNGV. The CDR3 consists of 17 residues. Here the CDR3 DNA reads TGTGCCAGCAGCTTATCGGTCGGGGCAGGGGGAAACGAAAAACTGTTTTTT. It encodes CASSLSVGAGGNEKLFF.

This clone came up a few times. CDR3 coding DNA: TGTGCCACCAGTGGCAACAGGGATGGGGTTGGGGACACCGGGGAGCTGTTTTTT. Protein: CATSGNRDGVGDTGELFF. The V gene is TRBV24-1, the J gene TRBJ2-2, with D perhaps TRBD1 (6 bases). Germline CDR1 reads KGHDR; CDR2 reads SFDVKD. Trimming removed 5 bases from V and 3 bases from J, with 21 bases in between. CDR3 length equals 18 residues.

The V gene is TRBV12-3 or TRBV12-4, the J gene TRBJ1-4; 7 nucleotides line up with TRBD1. This CDR3 contains 13 residues. The trim removed 3 bases at V and 8 bases at J, leaving 3 bases unmatched. CDR3 residues: CASSLTGREKLFF. Here the CDR3 DNA reads TGTGCCAGCAGTTTGACAGGGAGGGAAAAACTGTTTTTT.

V gene TRBV3-1 (or the pseudogene TRBV3-2) combines with J gene TRBJ2-1, with 12 bases lining up with TRBD1. Germline CDR1 LGHDT, CDR2 YNNKEL (reference sequence). This CDR3 is 16 amino acids long. The J segment lost 7 bases and the V segment lost 5 bases, leaving 9 bases of the junction unmatched. The DNA of the CDR3 is TGTGCCAGCAGCTTCCCCCGGGACAGGGGGCGAAATGAGCAGTTCTTC. This codes for CASSFPRDRGRNEQFF.

The genes are TRBV2 and TRBJ1-2; D is perhaps TRBD1 (6 bases). The germline V gene has CDR1 SNHLY and CDR2 FYNNEI. The CDR3 totals 13 residues. Trimming took off 7 bases at V and 8 bases at J, with 17 bases between the two ends. CDR3 in DNA: TGTGCCAGCACCGCGAGGGGGGGCGAGGGCTACACCTTC. Translation gives CASTARGGEGYTF.

V usage is TRBV1 and J usage is TRBJ2-1; no DNA check was done on the table's D call, TRBD1. TRBV1 is tagged as a pseudogene. This CDR3 is built from 22 residues. In nucleotides, the CDR3 is TGCACCAGCAGACAGGGAAGCGGTATCACCTTAGTCCGAGTCCGGGGTGCCAATGAGCAGTTCTTC. Its protein is CTSRQGSGITLVRVRGANEQFF.

This clone was counted many times. The CDR3 sequence: CASSPSVGTDTQYF. In DNA, the CDR3 is TGTGCCAGCAGCCCTAGTGTTGGCACAGATACGCAGTATTTT. The chain has TRBV7-3 and TRBJ2-3; D call uncertain. There are 14 residues in the CDR3. Trimming took 5 bases from V and 1 from J, leaving 10 bases between them. Germline V gene data show CDR1 as SGHTA and CDR2 as FQGTGA.

The CDR3 reads CATSDGDRVEQFF. For the CDR3, the DNA is TGTGCCACCAGTGACGGGGACAGGGTTGAGCAGTTCTTC. The V gene is TRBV24-1, the J gene TRBJ2-1; 9 bases agree with TRBD1. CDR3 length: 13 amino acids. CDR1 KGHDR and CDR2 SFDVKD come from the germline V gene. The trim removed 4 bases at V and 9 bases at J, leaving 3 bases unmatched.

The V call is TRBV11-2, the J call TRBJ1-2, with D unresolved. The CDR3 has 13 residues. Germline V lookup: CDR1 SGHAT, CDR2 FQNNGV. With 1 base removed from V and 4 bases from J, the gap between germline ends came to 7 bases. The DNA for the CDR3 is TGTGCCAGCAGCTTAGGAACAGCCTATGGCTACACCTTC. It translates to CASSLGTAYGYTF.

The chain joins TRBV2 to TRBJ1-4, with D possibly TRBD1 on 6 matching bases. Trimming took off 6 bases at V and 5 bases at J, with 16 bases between the two ends. The CDR3 covers 15 residues. Germline CDR1 and CDR2: SNHLY and FYNNEI. CDR3 in DNA: TGTGCCAGCAGGAAGCAGGGGTTCCTAAATGAAAAACTGTTTTTT. Amino acids: CASRKQGFLNEKLFF.

Notes on this clone: Other DNA sequences in this sample translate to the same CDR3. The chain joins TRBV7-9 to TRBJ1-5; maybe TRBD1 (6 bases). Germline values: CDR1 SEHNR, CDR2 FQNEAQ (reference sequence). Between the trimmed V and J ends, which lost 1 base and 2 bases, there was a span of 9 bases. The CDR3 totals 15 residues. The DNA for the CDR3 is TGTGCCAGCAGCTTAGGCAGGGGTGGCAATCAGCCCCAGCATTTT. This codes for CASSLGRGGNQPQHF.

V usage is TRBV3-1 (or the pseudogene TRBV3-2) and J usage is TRBJ1-6, with TRBD1 identical over 7 bases. This CDR3 is built from 17 residues. With V trimmed by 1 base and J by 7 bases, 10 bases remained unmatched. Germline CDR1 reads LGHDT; CDR2 reads YNNKEL (reference sequence). CDR3 in DNA: TGTGCCAGCAGCCAAGCGGACAGGTCCAGGTGGAATTCACCCCTCCACTTT. It specifies CASSQADRSRWNSPLHF.

The chain links TRBV2 to TRBJ2-5, with 7 bases identical to TRBD2. V shed 3 bases, J shed 5 bases, and the junction held 9 bases outside the gene matches. This CDR3 spans 15 amino acids. The germline CDR1 and CDR2 sequences are SNHLY and FYNNEI. DNA for the CDR3: TGTGCCAGCAGTGAGGCGTCTAGCGGTGGGGAGACCCAGTACTTC. It codes for CASSEASSGGETQYF.

The chain combines TRBV6-4 with TRBJ1-1; 8 bases are shared with TRBD1. CDR3 length: 15 amino acids. Germline V lookup: CDR1 MRHNA, CDR2 SNTAGT. V lost 0 bases and J lost 6; bases outside the gene matches: 6. This CDR3 reads CASSDSTGEGAEAFF. The CDR3 coding sequence is TGTGCCAGCAGTGACTCGACAGGGGAGGGAGCTGAAGCTTTCTTT.

This chain joins TRBV5-6 and TRBJ1-1, with 9 bases fitting TRBD1. Germline V gene lookup returns CDR1 SGHDT and CDR2 YYEEEE. The CDR3 is 15 amino acids. Trimming cost V 4 bases and J 3 bases; bases outside gene matches: 7. CDR3 loop: CASSLAGTGYTEAFF. For the CDR3, the DNA is TGTGCCAGCAGCCTGGCCGGGACAGGGTACACTGAAGCTTTCTTT.

The V gene is TRBV28, the J gene TRBJ1-3, with D unclear. The V gene lost 2 bases and the J gene lost 7 bases, with 15 bases spanning the gap. CDR3 size: 15 residues. CDR1 MDHEN and CDR2 SYDVKM come from the germline V gene. The CDR3 here is CASSLAEAPRNTIYF. The DNA for the CDR3 is TGTGCCAGCAGTTTAGCCGAGGCTCCCCGGAACACCATATATTTT.

The gene calls are TRBV28 and TRBJ2-3; possibly TRBD1 for D (6 bases). The CDR3 covers 19 residues. The V gene's germline CDR1 is MDHEN and CDR2 SYDVKM. The ends were cut back, 5 bases at V and 0 bases at J, with 24 bases in the middle. This chain's CDR3 is CASSPRRKKKGESTDTQYF. The DNA for the CDR3 is TGTGCCAGCAGTCCCCGACGAAAAAAGAAGGGGGAGAGCACAGATACGCAGTATTTT.

This rearrangement joins TRBV27 to TRBJ2-1; weak D call: TRBD2 (6 bases). Germline V gene lookup returns CDR1 MNHEY and CDR2 SMNVEV (reference sequence). CDR3 length: 15 residues. Trimming took 8 bases from V and 8 from J, leaving 22 bases between them. The CDR3 loop reads CASAFLAGRRDEQFF. The DNA of the CDR3 is TGTGCCAGCGCCTTCTTGGCGGGACGCAGGGATGAGCAGTTCTTC.

CDR3 sequence reads: CASSMDSGNTIYF. Here the CDR3 DNA reads TGTGCCAGCAGCATGGACAGTGGAAACACCATATATTTT. The chain combines TRBV28 with TRBJ1-3, with D possibly matching TRBD1 (6 bases). The CDR3 runs to 13 residues. Per germline, CDR1 MDHEN and CDR2 SYDVKM. V gave up 6 bases and J gave up 3 bases, with 9 bases separating them.

This chain links TRBV12-3 or TRBV12-4 with TRBJ1-3; D ambiguous. This CDR3 region has 12 residues. The V gene lost 2 bases and the J gene lost 11 bases, with 10 bases spanning the gap. The CDR3 sequence is CASSLPTRAIYF. CDR3 sequence (DNA): TGTGCCAGCAGTTTACCGACCCGGGCCATATATTTT.

The chain links TRBV6-4 to TRBJ2-1; 7 bases are a match to TRBD2. Trimming removed 0 bases from V and 5 bases from J; junction bases left unmatched: 4. This CDR3 has 15 amino acids. CDR1 is MRHNA and CDR2 is SNTAGT in the germline V gene. In DNA, the CDR3 is TGTGCCAGCAGTGACTCTTCTAGCGGTCACAATGAGCAGTTCTTC. Its translation is CASSDSSSGHNEQFF.

This clone appeared a single time. The gene calls are TRBV9 and TRBJ2-5; 7 bases fit TRBD1. This CDR3 has 16 amino acids. V shed 0 bases and J 1 base; nucleotides not matched to a gene: 6. The germline V gene encodes CDR1 SGDLS and CDR2 YYNGEE. The CDR3 DNA follows: TGTGCCAGCAGCGTAGGAGGGGGACAGAGCCAAGAGACCCAGTACTTC. Translation: CASSVGGGQSQETQYF.

This clone was detected a few times. This chain joins TRBV5-1 and TRBJ2-7, with TRBD2 as a possible D gene (5 bases). Trimming took off 4 bases at V and 0 bases at J, with 11 bases between the two ends. The CDR3 loop spans 14 amino acids. The V gene's germline CDR1 is SGHRS and CDR2 YFSETQ. DNA of the CDR3: TGCGCCAGCAGCGAAGCGGCGAGCTCCTACGAGCAGTACTTC. Its protein product is CASSEAASSYEQYF.